This T cell receptor beta chain derives from a study of OX40 agonist ivuxolimab in advanced cancers. Overall study context: With ivuxolimab, an agonistic anti-OX40 (CD134) antibody, patients were treated. Study results and caveats: In a subset of nonresponders, normalized T-cell clonal expansion was also low. There was clonal expansion of CD4+ and CD8+ blood T cells by week 6 at 0.1 to 3.0 mg/kg.

Concerning this clone itself: The antigen is not known.

Sequencing was performed with immunoSEQ multiplex PCR; in TCRdb, only in-frame clones are kept and a portion is missing. The sample consists of some 41,000 clones, approximately 91% of them appearing once. V was trimmed by 5 bases and J by 2 bases, leaving 16 bases between them. The V gene's germline CDR1 is SEHNR and CDR2 FQNEAQ (reference sequence). The CDR3 sequence is 17 residues long. The clonotype originates from an adult with an advanced solid tumor such as melanoma, head and neck, liver or kidney cancer. The sample in question was CD4+ or CD8+ T cells sorted from blood, obtained in a trial of the OX40 agonist ivuxolimab. V and J are TRBV7-9 and TRBJ2-6, with D tentatively TRBD1 or TRBD2 (6 bases each). CDR3 region: CASSPIPGAPGANVLTF. DNA for the CDR3: TGTGCCAGCAGCCCAATACCGGGGGCACCTGGGGCCAACGTCCTGACTTTC.